This passage covers 28 T cell receptor beta chains from one sample sequenced in a study of T-cell memory formation after mild COVID-19. TCRdb ran MiXCR on the 5' RACE reads and lists one entry per CDR3 protein. The repertoire holds hundreds of thousands of distinct CDR3 sequences, with 20% as singletons. The sample was PBMCs or a T cell subset sorted from them (not recorded which). The receptors here all came from an adult woman who had mild COVID-19 (a few samples of this study predate the infection). Cell type and time point are not known.

The chain is built from TRBV21-1 and TRBJ2-7; TRBD1 is the table's D call, not checked against the DNA. TRBV21-1 is flagged as a pseudogene. The CDR3 contains 14 residues. CDR3 sequence (DNA): TGTGCCAGCAGCACCCCGGACAGCCACTACGAGCAGTACTTC. It translates to CASSTPDSHYEQYF.

V and J are TRBV11-1 and TRBJ2-5; 8 bases fit TRBD2. The CDR3 is 17 amino acids. Germline CDR1 SGHAT, CDR2 FQDESV (reference sequence). J gave up 3 bases and V 4 bases, and 13 bases lay outside the gene matches. The CDR3 DNA sequence: TGTGCCAGCAGCTACTCAACGACAACGGGAGGGAAAGAGACCCAGTACTTC. This translates into CASSYSTTTGGKETQYF. The complete variable domain, with remaining parts taken from reference TRBV11-1 and TRBJ2-5, reads EAEVAQSPRYKITEKSQAVAFWCDPISGHATLYWYRQILGQGPELLVQFQDESVVDDSQLPKDRFSAERLKGVDSTLKIQPAELGDSAMYLCASSYSTTTGGKETQYFGPGTRLLVL.

This clonotype was recorded a few times. The V and J genes are TRBV7-9 and TRBJ1-4, with a weak D call TRBD1 (5 bases). The ends were cut back, 5 bases at V and 8 bases at J, with 15 bases in the middle. From germline, CDR1 is SEHNR and CDR2 FQNEAQ (reference sequence). This CDR3 has 14 residues. The chain's CDR3 is CASSPSGTDEKLFF. CDR3 nucleotide sequence: TGTGCCAGCAGCCCTTCCGGGACGGACGAAAAACTGTTTTTT.

The chain has TRBV7-9 and TRBJ1-1; TRBD1 aligns across 7 bases. CDR1 is SEHNR and CDR2 is FQNEAQ in the germline V gene (reference sequence). This CDR3 spans 15 amino acids. V was pared by 4 bases and J by 5 bases, with 10 bases of the junction left unmatched. CDR3 nucleotide sequence: TGTGCCAGCAGCTCCGCACAGGGGCGCGGTACTGAAGCTTTCTTT. The encoded protein is CASSSAQGRGTEAFF.

The J gene is TRBJ2-1, the V gene TRBV6-2 or TRBV6-3; tentatively, D is TRBD2 (5 bases). Germline V gives CDR1 MNHEY, CDR2 SVGEGT. Trimming left V 3 bases short and J 5 bases short, with 17 bases between. The CDR3 contains 16 residues. The CDR3 nucleotides read TGTGCCAGCAGTTATTTCAGCGGACCTCCCCACAATGAGCAGTTCTTC. This gives the protein CASSYFSGPPHNEQFF.

The chain is built from TRBV2 and TRBJ2-1; the D gene could be TRBD1 or TRBD2 (5 bases each). The germline V gene has CDR1 SNHLY and CDR2 FYNNEI. Trimming removed 6 bases at V and 1 base at J, with 13 bases between. The CDR3 loop spans 15 amino acids. The chain's CDR3 is CASSHRDGSYNEQFF. In nucleotides, the CDR3 is TGTGCCAGCAGCCACCGGGACGGATCCTACAATGAGCAGTTCTTC.

The chain employs TRBV12-3 or TRBV12-4 and TRBJ2-4; D might be TRBD2 (6 bases). The CDR3 is 15 amino acids. With 5 bases removed from V and 9 bases from J, the gap between germline ends came to 20 bases. The CDR3 bases are TGTGCCAGCAGTCCCTCGGCCGGAGGGGCGACCATTCAGTACTTC. It yields the protein CASSPSAGGATIQYF.

This clonotype was detected only a few times. J is TRBJ2-1 and V is TRBV18, with 7 bases lining up with TRBD2. Germline V gene lookup returns CDR1 KGHSH and CDR2 LQKENI. The trim removed 1 base at V and 12 bases at J, leaving 9 bases unmatched. The CDR3 runs 14 residues. For the CDR3, the DNA is TGTGCCAGCTCACCACTTGGGGAGGGCCAGGTGCAGTTCTTC. Translated, it gives CASSPLGEGQVQFF.

The chain uses TRBV18 and TRBJ1-4, with D possibly matching TRBD1 (5 bases). Germline V gene lookup returns CDR1 KGHSH and CDR2 LQKENI. The V gene lost 6 bases and the J gene lost 7 bases, with 18 bases spanning the gap. There are 15 residues in the CDR3. CDR3 sequence reads: CASSLQEGFGEKLFF. As DNA, the CDR3 is TGTGCCAGCTCCCTACAGGAGGGCTTTGGTGAAAAACTGTTTTTT.

This clonotype was counted once. The chain uses TRBV4-1 and TRBJ1-1; D is unresolved. The V gene's germline CDR1 is MGHRA and CDR2 YSYEKL. The V end was cut by 4 bases, the J end by 5 bases, with 20 bases between. The length of the CDR3 is 16 residues. The CDR3 sequence: CASSPGGDGIKTEAFF. The CDR3 coding sequence is TGCGCCAGCAGCCCCGGTGGGGATGGAATTAAAACTGAAGCTTTCTTT.

The gene calls are TRBV7-3 and TRBJ2-2; D is perhaps TRBD2 (6 bases). The CDR3 loop spans 13 amino acids. The V end lost 11 bases, the J end lost 2 bases, and 12 bases lay between the germline ends. Germline V gene sequence: CDR1 SGHTA, CDR2 FQGTGA. The CDR3 protein is CAGRTFNTGELFF. The CDR3 nucleotides read TGTGCCGGGAGGACATTTAACACCGGGGAGCTGTTTTTT.

This chain links TRBV15 with TRBJ1-1; D not certain. The CDR3 is 16 residues long. Germline CDR1 and CDR2: LNHNV and YYDKDF (reference sequence). V was cut by 3 bases and J by 0 bases, with 14 bases left in between. This CDR3 reads CATSRGPNGMNTEAFF. The CDR3 DNA follows: TGTGCCACCAGCAGGGGCCCGAACGGGATGAACACTGAAGCTTTCTTT.

The chain combines TRBV4-2 with TRBJ1-4; D remains unclear. The length of the CDR3 is 15 residues. From germline, CDR1 is LGHNA and CDR2 YNFKEQ. Deletions cut 4 bases from V and 2 bases from J, with 11 bases between. The CDR3 DNA sequence: TGTGCCAGCAGCCCAAGTCGTAAGACTAATGAAAAACTGTTTTTT. Amino acids: CASSPSRKTNEKLFF.

The rearrangement links TRBV4-3 to TRBJ2-7; D is ambiguous. The V gene's germline CDR1 is LGHNA and CDR2 YSLEER. V dropped 0 bases and J dropped 3 bases, with 9 bases sitting between them. CDR3 length equals 14 residues. CDR3 DNA: TGCGCCAGCAGCCAAGAAATTGCAGACTACGAGCAGTACTTC. This codes for CASSQEIADYEQYF.

This clonotype was detected a few times. The chain employs TRBV6-5 and TRBJ2-5, with 14 bases identical to TRBD2. The CDR3 length is 16 residues. After removal of 2 bases from V and 5 bases from J, the junction contained 4 bases not matched to a gene. Per the germline V gene, CDR1 is MNHEY and CDR2 is SVGAGI. The CDR3 bases are TGTGCCAGCAGTTACACATGGACTAGCGGGAGGGAGACCCAGTACTTC. It encodes CASSYTWTSGRETQYF.

This clonotype appeared a few times. The chain employs TRBV7-9 and TRBJ1-1; no clear D gene. The CDR3 is made up of 14 amino acids. Germline V gene data show CDR1 as SEHNR and CDR2 as FQNEAQ (reference sequence). V lost 1 base and J 4 bases, leaving 10 bases between the germline ends. The CDR3 region has the DNA TGTGCCAGCAGCTTAGTTTTAGGAATCACTGAAGCTTTCTTT. Translation: CASSLVLGITEAFF.

This clonotype was recorded a few times. The CDR3 loop is CASLDFGGYTF. For the CDR3, the DNA is TGTGCCAGCCTAGACTTTGGGGGCTACACCTTC. This chain uses TRBV6-6 with TRBJ1-2; D gene uncertain. The CDR3 covers 11 residues. Germline-derived CDR1 and CDR2 are MNHNY and SVGAGI (reference sequence). V was shortened by 8 bases and J by 8 bases, with 12 bases between the two germline ends.

Only a few counts were recorded for this clonotype. The chain joins TRBV7-2 to TRBJ2-1; 9 bases agree with TRBD2. CDR3 size: 15 residues. From germline, CDR1 is SGHTA and CDR2 FQGNSA. The junction had 7 bases not matched to a gene; V was cut back by 6 bases and J by 4 bases. CDR3 sequence: CASSYRAGGYNEQFF. The CDR3 DNA reads TGTGCCAGCAGTTATCGAGCGGGAGGATACAATGAGCAGTTCTTC. Variable domain in full (rest from reference TRBV7-2 and TRBJ2-1): GAGVSQSPSNKVTEKGKDVELRCDPISGHTALYWYRQSLGQGLEFLIYFQGNSAPDKSGLPSDRFSAERTGGSVSTLTIQRTQQEDSAVYLCASSYRAGGYNEQFFGPGTRLTVL.

The chain recombines TRBV7-6 with TRBJ2-1; D ambiguous. The CDR3 runs to 13 residues. The V gene's germline CDR1 is SGHVS and CDR2 FNYEAQ. V lost 5 bases, J lost 8 bases, and 13 bases lay in between. The CDR3 nucleotides are TGTGCCAGCAGCGCCCTCGCCCCCCATGAGCAGTTCTTC. This translates into CASSALAPHEQFF.

This clonotype was counted many times. This chain links TRBV11-2 with TRBJ2-3; D call uncertain. V shed 5 bases and J shed 2 bases, with 14 bases lying between them. The length of the CDR3 is 15 residues. CDR1 is SGHAT and CDR2 is FQNNGV in the germline V gene. The CDR3 loop reads CASSPRGASTDTQYF. The CDR3 DNA reads TGTGCCAGCAGCCCCCGCGGTGCGTCCACAGATACGCAGTATTTT.

This clonotype has a handful of counts. The chain links TRBV6-5 to TRBJ1-2; D unclear. Trimming removed 0 bases at V and 4 bases at J, with 12 bases between. The CDR3 contains 15 residues. Germline CDR1 is MNHEY and CDR2 is SVGAGI. The CDR3 spells CASSYSPEGSYGYTF. For the CDR3, the DNA is TGTGCCAGCAGTTACTCCCCGGAGGGAAGCTATGGCTACACCTTC.

This chain joins TRBV20-1 and TRBJ2-7; 8 positions agree with TRBD1. The CDR3 loop spans 13 amino acids. CDR1 and CDR2 from the germline V gene are DFQATT and SNEGSKA (reference sequence). V shed 3 bases, J shed 7 bases, and the junction held 8 bases outside the gene matches. DNA for the CDR3: TGCAGTGCTAGCTGGCAGGGGGCATGGGAGCAGTACTTC. Translation: CSASWQGAWEQYF.

The chain carries TRBV6-5 and TRBJ1-1; D gene unclear. The CDR3 has 15 amino acids. Germline V CDR1 and CDR2: MNHEY, SVGAGI. The ends were cut back, 6 bases at V and 2 bases at J, with 16 bases in the middle. The CDR3 sequence: CASSLSPRINTEAFF. In DNA form, the CDR3 reads TGTGCCAGCAGCCTAAGTCCACGGATAAACACTGAAGCTTTCTTT.

This chain links TRBV12-3 or TRBV12-4 with TRBJ1-5; 8 positions agree with TRBD1. V trimming: 5 bases; J trimming: 3 bases; junction bases outside the gene matches: 6. CDR3 length equals 15 residues. As DNA, the CDR3 is TGTGCCAGCAGTCCCAGGACAGGGAACAATCAGCCCCAGCATTTT. Translating gives CASSPRTGNNQPQHF.

The chain couples TRBV5-1 to TRBJ2-7, with 8 bases fitting TRBD1. The CDR3 sequence is 14 residues long. With 6 bases clipped from V and 6 bases from J, the junction kept 11 bases outside the gene matches. Germline CDR1 is SGHRS and CDR2 is YFSETQ. The CDR3 region has the DNA TGCGCCAGCACCCAATGGACAGGGCGGTCCGAGCAGTACTTC. Translation gives CASTQWTGRSEQYF. Looking up the rest from reference TRBV5-1 and TRBJ2-7 gives the full variable domain: KAGVTQTPRYLIKTRGQQVTLSCSPISGHRSVSWYQQTPGQGLQFLFEYFSETQRNKGNFPGRFSGRQFSNSRSEMNVSTLELGDSALYLCASTQWTGRSEQYFGPGTRLTVT.

This clonotype occurred a few times. J is TRBJ2-3 and V is TRBV6-2 or TRBV6-3; 7 bases line up with TRBD2. CDR3 size: 13 residues. Germline assignment: CDR1 MNHEY and CDR2 SVGEGT. V was clipped by 7 bases and J by 6 bases; unmatched bases: 7. The CDR3 nucleotides are TGTGCCAGCACGGTCGGCGGGAGTGATACGCAGTATTTT. This sequence encodes CASTVGGSDTQYF.

In its sample, this clonotype was seen a few times. This chain uses TRBV11-2 with TRBJ2-3; 15 bases fit TRBD2. With V trimmed by 4 bases and J by 6 bases, 11 bases remained unmatched. The length of the CDR3 is 18 residues. In germline, CDR1 is SGHAT, CDR2 FQNNGV. The DNA of the CDR3 is TGTGCCAGCAGCTCCCGAGGACTAGCGGGAGGGCCGTGGGATACGCAGTATTTT. Translating gives CASSSRGLAGGPWDTQYF.

This clonotype was seen repeatedly, ten times or more. The V and J genes are TRBV6-5 and TRBJ2-4; D is ambiguous. Germline CDR1 MNHEY, CDR2 SVGAGI. The ends were cut back, 4 bases at V and 6 bases at J, with 10 bases in the middle. This CDR3 spans 13 amino acids. CDR3 sequence: CASSSGPGNIQYF. DNA for the CDR3: TGTGCCAGCAGTTCCGGCCCAGGAAACATTCAGTACTTC.